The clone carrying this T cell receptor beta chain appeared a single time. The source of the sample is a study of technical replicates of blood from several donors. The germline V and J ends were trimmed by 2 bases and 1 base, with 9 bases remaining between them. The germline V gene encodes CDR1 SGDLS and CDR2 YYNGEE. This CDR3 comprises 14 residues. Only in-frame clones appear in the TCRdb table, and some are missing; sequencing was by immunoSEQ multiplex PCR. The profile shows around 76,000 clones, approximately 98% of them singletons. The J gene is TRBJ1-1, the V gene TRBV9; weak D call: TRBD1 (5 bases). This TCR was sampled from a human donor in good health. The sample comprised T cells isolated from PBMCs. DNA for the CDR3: TGTGCCAGCAGCGTTGGGACTGCGAACACTGAAGCTTTCTTT. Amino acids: CASSVGTANTEAFF.